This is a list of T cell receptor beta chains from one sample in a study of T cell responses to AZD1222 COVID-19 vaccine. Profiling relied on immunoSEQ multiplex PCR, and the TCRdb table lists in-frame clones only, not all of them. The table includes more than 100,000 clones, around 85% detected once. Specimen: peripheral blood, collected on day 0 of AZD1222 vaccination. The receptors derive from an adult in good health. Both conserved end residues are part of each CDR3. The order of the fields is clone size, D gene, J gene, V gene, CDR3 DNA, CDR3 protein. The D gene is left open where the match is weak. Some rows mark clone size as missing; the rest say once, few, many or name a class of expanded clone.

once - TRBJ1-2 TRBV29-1 TGCAGCGTGAGGCGTCCCGCCGAGACGGGCTACACCTTC CSVRRPAETGYTF
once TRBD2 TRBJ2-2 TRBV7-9 TGTGCCAGCAGCTTAGGGAGCGGGAGGGCACGTACCGGGGAGCTGTTTTTT CASSLGSGRARTGELFF
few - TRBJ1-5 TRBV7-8 TGTGCCAGCAGCTTAGACGTTCGAGGTCAGCCCCAGCATTTT CASSLDVRGQPQHF
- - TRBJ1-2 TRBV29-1 TGCAGCGTCCAGGCCGGGACGACCCTCGGCTACACCTTC CSVQAGTTLGYTF
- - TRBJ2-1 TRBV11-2 TGTGCCAGCACCCTGGGGGGCTACAATGAGCAGTTCTTC CASTLGGYNEQFF
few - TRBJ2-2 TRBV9 TGTGCCAGCAGCGTAGTTCCGGATAGCGGCACCGGGGAGCTGTTTTTT CASSVVPDSGTGELFF
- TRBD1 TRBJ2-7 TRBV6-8 TGTGCCAGCAGTTACTCCGGGGACAGGGGGCCTCACTACGAGCAGTACTTC CASSYSGDRGPHYEQYF
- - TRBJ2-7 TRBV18 TGTGCCAGCTCCCTATCTGGGGTCTCCTACGAGCAGTACTTC CASSLSGVSYEQYF
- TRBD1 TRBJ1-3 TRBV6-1 TGTGCCAGCAGTGAATGGGGACCCGGACAGGGAACCGGAAACACCATATATTTT CASSEWGPGQGTGNTIYF
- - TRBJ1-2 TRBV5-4 TGTGCCAGCAGCTTGTTGTCCAGGGCTAACTATGGCTACACCTTC CASSLLSRANYGYTF
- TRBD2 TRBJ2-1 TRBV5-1 TGCGCCAGCAGCCGGGATAGCGGGAGGCCCCAGTTCTTC CASSRDSGRPQFF
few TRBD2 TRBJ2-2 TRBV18 TGTGCCAGCTCACCAGCTAGCGGGGCTACCGGGGAGCTGTTTTTT CASSPASGATGELFF
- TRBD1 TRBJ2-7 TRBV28 TGTGCCAGCAGGGGGACAGGGTCCTACTCCTACGAGCAGTACTTC CASRGTGSYSYEQYF
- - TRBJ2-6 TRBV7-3 TGTGCCAGCAGCTTAAGGATAAGGGGACCTGGGGCCAACGTCCTGACTTTC CASSLRIRGPGANVLTF
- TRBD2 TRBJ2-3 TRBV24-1 TGTGCCACCAGGACTAGCTCCAACGCAGATACGCAGTATTTT CATRTSSNADTQYF
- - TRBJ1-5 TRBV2 TGTGCCAGCAGTGAAGCCCCAAGAAATCAGCCCCAGCATTTT CASSEAPRNQPQHF
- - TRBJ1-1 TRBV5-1 TGCGCCAGCAGCTTGGAAGGGGTTTCTGAAGCTTTCTTT CASSLEGVSEAFF